Listed here are 15 T cell receptor beta chains from one sample, sequenced in a study of blood T cell repertoires in COVID-19. The assay was immunoSEQ multiplex PCR, and TCRdb's table has in-frame clones only and misses some. The sample lists about 71,000 clones; around 90% were seen once. Sequencing was carried out using peripheral blood. Every receptor here comes from a woman aged 80 or older with acute or convalescent COVID-19.

This clone has only one observation. This chain uses TRBV19 with TRBJ2-7, with 8 bases aligning to TRBD1. The germline gives CDR1 LNHDA, CDR2 SQIVND (reference sequence). Germline trimming cut 3 bases from V and 6 bases from J; bases unmatched to any gene: 7. CDR3 length: 14 residues. As DNA, the CDR3 is TGTGCCAGTAGTATTTTCGCAGGGGGCGGCGAGCAGTACTTC. Protein: CASSIFAGGGEQYF. Full variable domain (outside the CDR3, taken from reference TRBV19 and TRBJ2-7): DGGITQSPKYLFRKEGQNVTLSCEQNLNHDAMYWYRQDPGQGLRLIYYSQIVNDFQKGDIAEGYSVSREKKESFPLTVTSAQKNPTAFYLCASSIFAGGGEQYFGPGTRLTVT.

The chain employs TRBV5-1 and TRBJ2-3; 8 positions agree with TRBD1. Germline CDR1 and CDR2: SGHRS and YFSETQ. J lost 6 bases, V lost 4 bases, and 13 bases had no gene match. This CDR3 has 16 residues. The CDR3 reads CASSTAGGTGGDTQYF. The CDR3 nucleotides are TGCGCCAGCAGCACCGCCGGCGGGACAGGAGGGGATACGCAGTATTTT.

The CDR3 reads CASSLVSHEQYF. The CDR3, as DNA: TGTGCCAGCAGCTTAGTATCTCACGAGCAGTACTTC. This chain links TRBV7-2 with TRBJ2-7; D not resolved. CDR1 SGHTA and CDR2 FQGNSA come from the germline V gene. The V gene lost 1 base and the J gene lost 5 bases, with 6 bases spanning the gap. This CDR3 spans 12 amino acids.

This chain links TRBV9 with TRBJ2-1; 9 bases agree with TRBD2. This CDR3 contains 15 residues. V dropped 2 bases and J dropped 4; count of bases not matched to a gene: 4. Germline V CDR1 and CDR2: SGDLS, YYNGEE. The CDR3 is CASSVTSGLYNEQFF. The CDR3 nucleotides read TGTGCCAGCAGCGTCACTAGCGGGCTTTACAATGAGCAGTTCTTC. Based on the CDR3 plus reference TRBV9 and TRBJ2-1, the full variable domain is DSGVTQTPKHLITATGQRVTLRCSPRSGDLSVYWYQQSLDQGLQFLIQYYNGEERAKGNILERFSAQQFPDLHSELNLSSLELGDSALYFCASSVTSGLYNEQFFGPGTRLTVL.

The genes are TRBV3-1 (or the pseudogene TRBV3-2) and TRBJ1-6; D gene unclear. The CDR3 length is 17 residues. Trimming shortened V by 1 base and J by 10 bases, and 20 bases separated the two germline ends. The V gene's germline CDR1 is LGHDT and CDR2 YNNKEL (reference sequence). The CDR3 region is CASSQGEGRRTGSPLHF. The CDR3, as DNA: TGTGCCAGCAGCCAAGGGGAAGGCCGGCGGACTGGGTCACCCCTCCACTTT.

The V gene is TRBV7-6, the J gene TRBJ2-3; perhaps TRBD2 as D (6 bases). This CDR3 region has 15 residues. CDR1 and CDR2 from the germline V gene are SGHVS and FNYEAQ. The germline V and J ends were trimmed by 3 bases and 3 bases, with 13 bases remaining between them. CDR3 amino acids: CASSLSGGTTDTQYF. In DNA, the CDR3 is TGTGCCAGCAGCTTGTCCGGCGGGACGACAGATACGCAGTATTTT.

In its sample, this clone was seen a few times. The chain has TRBV5-8 and TRBJ1-4; 8 positions match TRBD1. J gave up 4 bases and V 4 bases, and 3 bases lay outside the gene matches. The CDR3 contains 14 residues. Germline lookup yields CDR1 SGHTS and CDR2 YDEGEE. CDR3 residues: CASSDTGGNEKLFF. The DNA of the CDR3 is TGTGCCAGCAGCGATACAGGGGGTAATGAAAAACTGTTTTTT.

The chain links TRBV21-1 to TRBJ1-2; the D call of TRBD1 is as the table states it, not checked on the DNA. TRBV21-1 corresponds to a pseudogene. The CDR3 consists of 14 residues. The CDR3 nucleotides read TGTGCCAGCAGCAAAAGGGGCAGATACTATGGCTACACCTTC. Protein product: CASSKRGRYYGYTF.

The rearrangement uses TRBV7-6 and TRBJ1-4, with 8 bases that match TRBD1. Trimming cost V 3 bases and J 1 base; bases outside gene matches: 4. The CDR3 consists of 16 residues. In germline, CDR1 is SGHVS, CDR2 FNYEAQ. CDR3 DNA sequence: TGTGCCAGCAGCTTGGACAGGGCGGTAACTAATGAAAAACTGTTTTTT. As protein: CASSLDRAVTNEKLFF. The variable domain in full, completed from reference TRBV7-6 and TRBJ1-4, reads GAGVSQSPRYKVTKRGQDVALRCDPISGHVSLYWYRQALGQGPEFLTYFNYEAQQDKSGLPNDRFSAERPEGSISTLTIQRTEQRDSAMYRCASSLDRAVTNEKLFFGSGTQLSVL.

This chain links TRBV19 with TRBJ2-7, with D possibly being TRBD2 (6 bases). Trimming removed 5 bases from V and 2 bases from J, with 22 bases in between. Germline loops: CDR1 LNHDA, CDR2 SQIVND (reference sequence). CDR3 length: 17 amino acids. The CDR3 region is CASSSPRGSGHTYEQYF. The CDR3 DNA reads TGTGCCAGTAGTTCCCCCCGGGGGAGCGGACACACCTACGAGCAGTACTTC.

The chain has TRBV7-9 and TRBJ1-2; D is perhaps TRBD1 (5 bases). V gave up 7 bases and J gave up 8 bases, with 11 bases separating them. Germline V gives CDR1 SEHNR, CDR2 FQNEAQ (reference sequence). This CDR3 is built from 11 residues. The CDR3 sequence: CASTTGGGYTF. CDR3 nucleotide sequence: TGTGCCAGCACCACAGGAGGCGGCTACACCTTC.

This clone was seen a handful of times. The chain couples TRBV10-3 to TRBJ2-7; TRBD1 might be the D (5 bases). This CDR3 contains 16 residues. Germline CDR1 reads ENHRY; CDR2 reads SYGVKD. Trimming left V 4 bases short and J 4 bases short, with 20 bases between. This chain's CDR3 is CAISVSGSRASYEQYF. CDR3 sequence (DNA): TGTGCCATCAGTGTCTCGGGTAGCAGGGCCTCTTACGAGCAGTACTTC.

This chain connects TRBV20-1 to TRBJ2-1; 14 positions match TRBD2. The CDR3 totals 17 residues. Germline V gene lookup returns CDR1 DFQATT and CDR2 SNEGSKA (reference sequence). With V trimmed by 3 bases and J by 6 bases, 10 bases remained unmatched. Here the CDR3 reads CSASTGTSGRRRNEQFF. CDR3 nucleotide sequence: TGCAGTGCTAGTACCGGGACTAGCGGGAGAAGACGCAATGAGCAGTTCTTC.

The gene calls are TRBV6-5 and TRBJ1-2; a weak D match, TRBD1 (6 bases). The germline V and J ends were trimmed by 0 bases and 1 base, with 9 bases remaining between them. CDR1 MNHEY and CDR2 SVGAGI come from the germline V gene. The CDR3 covers 15 residues. The CDR3 here is CASSYSGQLNYGYTF. The CDR3 region has the DNA TGTGCCAGCAGTTACTCCGGACAGCTTAACTATGGCTACACCTTC.

CDR3 loop: CAISERDTEQFF. The DNA for the CDR3 is TGTGCCATCAGTGAGCGGGACACTGAGCAGTTCTTC. The V and J genes are TRBV10-3 and TRBJ2-1; weak D call: TRBD1 (6 bases). Germline V gives CDR1 ENHRY, CDR2 SYGVKD. The CDR3 loop spans 12 amino acids. Trimming cost V 2 bases and J 9 bases, with 8 bases left between them.